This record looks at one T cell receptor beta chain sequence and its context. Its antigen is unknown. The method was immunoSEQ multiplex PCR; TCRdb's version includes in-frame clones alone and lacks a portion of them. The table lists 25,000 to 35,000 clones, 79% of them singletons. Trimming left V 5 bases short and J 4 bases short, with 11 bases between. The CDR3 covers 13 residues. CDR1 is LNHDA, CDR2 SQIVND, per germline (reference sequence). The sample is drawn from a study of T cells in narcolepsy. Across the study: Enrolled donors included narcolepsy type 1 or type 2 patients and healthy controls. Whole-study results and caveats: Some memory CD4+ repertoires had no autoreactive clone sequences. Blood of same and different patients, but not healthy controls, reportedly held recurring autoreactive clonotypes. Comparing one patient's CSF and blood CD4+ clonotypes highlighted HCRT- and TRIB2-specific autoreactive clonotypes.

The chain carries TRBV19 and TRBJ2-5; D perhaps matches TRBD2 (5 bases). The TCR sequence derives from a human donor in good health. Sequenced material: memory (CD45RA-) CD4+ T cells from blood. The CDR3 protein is CASSLSALETQYF. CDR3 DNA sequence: TGTGCCAGTAGTCTTAGCGCCCTAGAGACCCAGTACTTC. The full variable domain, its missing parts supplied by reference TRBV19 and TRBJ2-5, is DGGITQSPKYLFRKEGQNVTLSCEQNLNHDAMYWYRQDPGQGLRLIYYSQIVNDFQKGDIAEGYSVSREKKESFPLTVTSAQKNPTAFYLCASSLSALETQYFGPGTRLLVL.